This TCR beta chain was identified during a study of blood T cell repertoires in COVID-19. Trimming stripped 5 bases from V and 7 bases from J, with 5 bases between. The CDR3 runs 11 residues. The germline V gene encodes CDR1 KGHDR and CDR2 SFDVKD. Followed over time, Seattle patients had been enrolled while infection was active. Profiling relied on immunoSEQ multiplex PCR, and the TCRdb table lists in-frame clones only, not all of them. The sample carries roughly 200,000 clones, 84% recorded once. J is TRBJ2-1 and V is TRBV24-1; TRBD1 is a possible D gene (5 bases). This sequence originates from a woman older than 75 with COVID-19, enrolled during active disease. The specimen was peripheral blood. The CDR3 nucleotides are TGTGCCACCAGTGCAGGGAATGAGCAGTTCTTC. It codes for CATSAGNEQFF.